The T cell receptor (beta chain) under discussion was sequenced for a study of blood T cell repertoires in COVID-19. The data were produced by immunoSEQ multiplex PCR, yet TCRdb's version contains in-frame clones alone and is incomplete. Of under 500,000 clones in the sample, around 89% were seen once. This CDR3 has 14 residues. V was trimmed by 7 bases and J by 8 bases, leaving 20 bases between them. The germline gives CDR1 SNHLY, CDR2 FYNNEI. Sequencing input: peripheral blood. The chain links TRBV2 to TRBJ1-1, with a weak D call TRBD1 (5 bases). The receptor comes from a woman in her 30s with acute or convalescent COVID-19. In DNA form, the CDR3 reads TGTGCCAGCACAAGGGTGCTTTCCGACAGAGAAGCTTTCTTT. It encodes CASTRVLSDREAFF. Variable domain in full (rest from reference TRBV2 and TRBJ1-1): EPEVTQTPSHQVTQMGQEVILRCVPISNHLYFYWYRQILGQKVEFLVSFYNNEISEKSEIFDDQFSVERPDGSNFTLKIRSTKLEDSAMYFCASTRVLSDREAFFGQGTRLTVV.